This TCR beta chain was documented in a study of shared clonotypes between healthy human individuals. Study details: The study used three CD4 naive, three CD4 memory, two CD8 naive and one CD8 memory plate per donor.

The protocol was immunoSEQ multiplex PCR, while the TCRdb copy is restricted to in-frame clones and leaves out a portion. The table shows around 99,000 clones, with 60% to 70% occurring only once. This clonotype was sampled from a man aged 25 to 40 in good health. Sequencing used memory CD8+ T cells sorted from blood. Noted subset: CD45RO+ cells pooled with CCR7-negative TemRA cells.

CDR3 loop: CASSSGLAGTLSYNEQFF. In DNA, the CDR3 is TGTGCCAGCAGCTCCGGACTAGCGGGGACCCTGAGTTACAATGAGCAGTTCTTC. The genes are TRBV5-6 and TRBJ2-1; 12 bases map to TRBD2. V shed 3 bases and J 4 bases; nucleotides not matched to a gene: 11. This CDR3 has 18 amino acids. Per the germline V gene, CDR1 is SGHDT and CDR2 is YYEEEE.